This T cell receptor (beta chain) was obtained from a study of blood T cell repertoires in COVID-19. Study in general: The United States, Italy and Spain supplied acute and convalescent COVID-19 samples.

Assay: immunoSEQ multiplex PCR; the TCRdb copy retains only in-frame clones and omits some. This table has 150,000 to 200,000 clones, roughly 85% appearing once. V shed 0 bases and J 6 bases; nucleotides not matched to a gene: 9. Germline CDR1 SGHNT, CDR2 YYREEE (reference sequence). The CDR3 is 16 amino acids. The chain links TRBV5-4 to TRBJ2-1, with 7 bases identical to TRBD1. The source material was peripheral blood. This receptor was obtained from a man aged 55 to 70 with acute or convalescent COVID-19. This CDR3 is CASSLGLGGAINEQFF. The CDR3 bases are TGTGCCAGCAGCTTGGGTTTAGGGGGCGCAATCAATGAGCAGTTCTTC.